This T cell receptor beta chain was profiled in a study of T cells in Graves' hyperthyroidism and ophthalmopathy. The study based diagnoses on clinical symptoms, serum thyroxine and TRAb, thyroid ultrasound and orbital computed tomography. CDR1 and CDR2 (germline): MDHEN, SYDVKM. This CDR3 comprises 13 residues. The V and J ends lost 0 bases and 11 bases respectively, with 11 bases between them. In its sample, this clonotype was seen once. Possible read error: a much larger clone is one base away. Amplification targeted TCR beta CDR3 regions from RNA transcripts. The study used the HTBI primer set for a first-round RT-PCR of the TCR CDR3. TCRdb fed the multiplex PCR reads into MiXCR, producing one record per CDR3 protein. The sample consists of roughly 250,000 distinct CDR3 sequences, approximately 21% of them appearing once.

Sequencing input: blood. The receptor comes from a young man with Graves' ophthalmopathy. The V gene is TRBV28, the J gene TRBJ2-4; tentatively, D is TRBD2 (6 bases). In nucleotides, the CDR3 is TGTGCCAGCAGTTTATGGCGGGGCACCGTTCAGTACTTC. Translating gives CASSLWRGTVQYF.